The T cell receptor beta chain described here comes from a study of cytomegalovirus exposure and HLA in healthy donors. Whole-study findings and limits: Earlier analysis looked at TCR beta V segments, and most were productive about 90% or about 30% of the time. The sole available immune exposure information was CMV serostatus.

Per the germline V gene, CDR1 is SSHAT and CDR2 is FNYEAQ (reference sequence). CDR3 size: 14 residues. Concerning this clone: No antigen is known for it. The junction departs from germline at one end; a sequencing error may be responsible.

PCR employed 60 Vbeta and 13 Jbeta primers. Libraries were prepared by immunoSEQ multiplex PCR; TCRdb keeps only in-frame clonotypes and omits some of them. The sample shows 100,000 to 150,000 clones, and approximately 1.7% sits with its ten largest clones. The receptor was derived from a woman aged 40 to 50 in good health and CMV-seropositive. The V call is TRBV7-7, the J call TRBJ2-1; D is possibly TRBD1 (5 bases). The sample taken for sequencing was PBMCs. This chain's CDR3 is CASSAYGAQNEQFF. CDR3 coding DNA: TGTGCTAGCAGCGCGTATGGGGCGCAGAATGAGCAGTTCTTC.